The TCR beta chain described here comes from a study of cytomegalovirus exposure and HLA in healthy donors listed by TCRdb under 2017. Background for the entire study: An earlier analysis of several hundred of the donors reported roughly 270 Gb of sequence data and some 120 million unique TCR beta sequences from around 200 million T cells. Using immunosequencing, the study profiled T cell repertoires from about 620 subjects and related those repertoires to cytomegalovirus serostatus. All discovery cohort repertoires had been generated using a single sequencing platform. Among the roughly 380 genotyped donors, approximately 77% belonged to the genetic ancestry cluster associated with self-reported Caucasian donors. HLA typing covered class I and class II loci at four-digit resolution. In an earlier analysis of roughly 580 of the donors, high-throughput TCR beta sequencing was used to judge whether each TCR beta V gene segment behaved as functional or pseudogenic. The number of donors typed differed by locus, with about 620-630 for A, B, C, DRB1 and DQB1, approximately 500 for DQA1, over 600 for DPA1, and some 440 for DPB1. An early release that covered 500 to 800 HLA-typed donors contained approximately 320 gigabases of sequencing data and 80 million or so unique TCR sequences. A later genetic analysis took genome-wide SNP genotypes for about 65% of the roughly 670 donors and used that subset as a discovery cohort. Alongside the repertoire data, information on donor age, sex, ethnicity and CMV serostatus was compiled. Across around 400 genotyped donors of the cohort, an average of approximately 240,000 unique TCR beta nucleotide sequences per donor were sequenced, and roughly 18% of those sequences were non-productive. Several DR-DQ haplotypes were handled as single units for association and clustering because linkage in the cohort was strong. Along with the approximately 700-subject first cohort, a separate validation cohort of 120 different subjects was used. In a later analysis, previously published TCR beta repertoires from fewer than 750 donors were re-analyzed and high-resolution HLA genotyping was added so that TCR occurrence patterns could be studied. The aim of the study was to test whether cataloging public T cell receptors could identify signatures of past pathogen exposure. In the later analysis, no new phenotypic data were used to find candidate immune exposures; instead, reliance was placed on TCR beta sequences and their occurrence across donors. To predict cytomegalovirus infection status, the study combined high-throughput TCR immunosequencing, statistical association of individual TCRs with disease status, and machine learning.

In total, roughly 670 healthy bone marrow donors made up the cohort. At the time of sampling, every cohort member was nominally healthy, though immune exposures that went unrecorded were likely present. The donor was CMV seropositive and was included in the group of 250 to 350 seropositive cohort members. A peripheral blood sample was collected from each donor, and TCR beta sequencing was performed on peripheral blood mononuclear cells. The Qiagen DNeasy Blood Extraction Kit was used to extract genomic DNA from the blood cell samples. Note on this clone: The antigen this receptor binds is unknown. The input lacks base qualities; no much larger clone sits a single base away.

Reading from cysteine to phenylalanine, the CDR3 counts 16 amino acids. Of the read, only the CDR3 DNA is kept; its 48 bases are in frame from base 1. Trimming leaves V shorter by 4 bases and J shorter by 3 bases, with the junction holding 11 bases beyond the gene matches. CDR1 LGHNA and CDR2 YNFKEQ are derived from the germline V gene. Library generation was performed with the immunoSEQ multiplex PCR assay. For the multiplex PCR, a mixture combining 60 forward primers for TCR Vbeta segments and 13 reverse primers for TCR Jbeta segments was used. The CDR3 region of rearranged TCR beta genes was amplified from genomic DNA by a multiplex PCR assay. The Illumina HiSeq System was used to sequence the amplified TCR beta libraries as 87-base-pair reads. Regarding the original processing steps: A later analysis tallied 70 million to 100 million unique TCR beta chains across the 666 repertoires, and around 10 million of those chains were shared by two or more donors. To remove PCR and sequencing errors, raw reads were error-corrected and collapsed into unique sequences using a nearest-neighbor algorithm that merged closely related sequences. V, D and J gene segments were assigned by aligning CDR3 sequences to IMGT reference sequences. For a sequence to be retained, a match of at least six nucleotides to both a V gene segment and a J gene segment was required. Rearrangements were classified as productive when the CDR3 lacked stop codons and remained in frame with V and J, and all other rearrangements were classified as non-productive. CDR3 was defined according to IMGT convention as the region running from the second conserved V-encoded cysteine to the conserved J-encoded phenylalanine. Sequences without an unambiguous match to a single V gene segment were excluded from the earlier analysis of approximately 600 of the donors. An earlier analysis of several hundred of the donors called V segments functional above 56.7% productive rearrangements and segregating when the between-donor standard deviation exceeded 5%. To diagnose cytomegalovirus status from the catalog of TCR beta chain sequences, a statistical classification framework was built. In a later analysis, TCR nucleotide sequences were compared against IMGT/GENE-DB human TR gene sequences so that V and J genes could be assigned. A later analysis assigned CDR3 sequences and most-parsimonious VDJ recombination scenarios with the TCRdist pipeline. A later analysis defined each TCR beta chain by its CDR3 amino acid sequence plus V-gene family, and excluded reads lacking a unique V-gene family. To address suspected cross-contamination and a sequencing artifact, a later analysis removed 592 highly shared, low-generation-probability nucleotide sequences. For each public chain, a later analysis derived a clonal expansion index from normalized ranks of inferred template counts within each repertoire. In a later analysis, generation probabilities were computed with a VDJ recombination model fitted to out-of-frame rearrangements, and the resulting probabilities were checked against IGoR. In a later analysis, hypergeometric tests were used to score TCR-TCR, TCR-HLA and TCR-CMV co-occurrence, with a repertoire-size bias correction applied to TCR pairs. To estimate false discovery rates, a later analysis permuted the HLA or CMV assignments 20 times. A later analysis grouped co-occurring TCRs with DBSCAN, adding TCRdist sequence similarity when clustering within HLA-allele-positive subsets. Repertoires with fewer than 30,000 or more than 120,000 public chains, plus five repertoires with anomalous nucleotide sharing, were excluded from co-occurrence clustering. What TCRdb holds here is the immuneACCESS table cut down to in-frame rearrangements. Part of the clones is not present; checked against another copy, under half of the missing clones reflect an unresolved V gene, and the others are unexplained. That table supplies the V and J calls and clone size; D and trimming were determined from the DNA. A total of roughly 180,000 clones appear in this sample, under 80% of them only once. The ten largest clones take up about 12% of the sample.

Overall results and qualifications from the work: An association between a missense DCLRE1C variant and V-gene and J-gene trimming of TCR beta chains was found in a later genetic analysis and replicated in an independent cohort. At a false discovery rate of 0.05, a later analysis linked under 20,000 TCR beta sequences to specific HLA alleles. The sequencing pipeline was judged likely to have produced a cluster of highly shared sequence variants as a technical artifact. The study gave a list of about 170 TCR beta chains associated with cytomegalovirus. An earlier analysis of some 590 of the donors showed that most TCR beta V segments appeared in productive rearrangements either about 87% or about 30% of the time, which broadly matched IMGT annotations. HLA typing was unavailable for some donors at each locus, so association tests used only the typed subset. A later analysis found that TCR association rates varied across HLA loci, with DRB1 alleles showing the most associated TCRs and HLA-C alleles the fewest. In both the original and validation cohorts, the classifier was reported to diagnose cytomegalovirus status with high specificity and sensitivity. Sequencing depth was assumed to be roughly uniform across donors in the presence/absence analyses, though that assumption may not hold. According to the authors, the approach could potentially be generalized to other disease states and immunological phenotypes. Only TCR beta chains were sequenced in this cohort, and the absence of alpha or paired-chain data limited detectable features. Across donors, most TCR sequences were observed very rarely, whereas some public TCRs were present in many individuals. A later genetic analysis reported fewer N-insertions in productive TCRs among donors in an Asian-associated ancestry cluster than the roughly 650-donor mean. Over 15 rarely observed V segments, including chromosome 9 orphons, were excluded from the earlier analysis of 550 to 700 of the donors because counts were too low. In a later analysis, HLA-associated TCR beta chains were found to be more clonally expanded and to have lower generation probabilities than equally common non-associated chains. A further reported finding was that TCR beta sequences accurately predicted the HLA-A and HLA-B alleles for most subjects in the first cohort. The 87-base-pair reads could not distinguish some IMGT-functional V segments, including TRBV6-2 and TRBV6-3, so those segments were excluded. In a later analysis, several top co-occurrence clusters were reported to appear linked to parvovirus B19, influenza, CMV and Epstein-Barr virus. For the cohort, immune exposure information was limited to CMV serostatus. Linkage disequilibrium might explain the correlated functional status among segregating V segments, but an unknown experimental factor could not be excluded. Assigning TCR associations to individual alleles was difficult when HLA alleles, especially DR and DQ, strongly co-occurred. In vitro tests confirmed that a few of the cytomegalovirus-associated TCR beta chains recognize cytomegalovirus antigens. Most CMV-associated TCR beta chains appeared to be HLA-restricted in a later analysis, and the HLA associations seemed to be driven largely by CMV exposure.

The chain links TRBV4-2 with TRBJ1-1; 7 junctional bases match TRBD1. The source of this sequence is a woman aged 45-59 years in good health and CMV-seropositive. Sequencing was performed on PBMCs. The CDR3 region has the sequence CASSLSSGTAYTEAFF. The nucleotide sequence is given as TGTGCCAGCAGCCTGTCTTCCGGGACAGCCTACACTGAAGCTTTCTTT.